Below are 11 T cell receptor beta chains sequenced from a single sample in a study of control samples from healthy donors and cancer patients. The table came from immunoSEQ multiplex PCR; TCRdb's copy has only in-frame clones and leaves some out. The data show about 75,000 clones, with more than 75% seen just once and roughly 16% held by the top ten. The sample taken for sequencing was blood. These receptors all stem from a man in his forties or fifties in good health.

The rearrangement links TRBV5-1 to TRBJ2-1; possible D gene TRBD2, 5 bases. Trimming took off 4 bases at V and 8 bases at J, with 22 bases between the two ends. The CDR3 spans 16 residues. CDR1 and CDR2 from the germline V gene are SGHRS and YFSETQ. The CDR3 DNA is TGCGCCAGCAGCAGGACGGACCTTAGTCGTAGCGATGAGCAGTTCTTC. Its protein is CASSRTDLSRSDEQFF.

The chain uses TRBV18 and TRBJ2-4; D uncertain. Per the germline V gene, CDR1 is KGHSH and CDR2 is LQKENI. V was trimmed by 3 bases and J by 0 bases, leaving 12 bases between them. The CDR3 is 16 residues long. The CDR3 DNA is TGTGCCAGCTCACCCCCCGACAATTTAGCCAAAAACATTCAGTACTTC. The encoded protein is CASSPPDNLAKNIQYF. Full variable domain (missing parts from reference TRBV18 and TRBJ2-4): NAGVMQNPRHLVRRRGQEARLRCSPMKGHSHVYWYRQLPEEGLKFMVYLQKENIIDESGMPKERFSAEFPKEGPSILRIQQVVRGDSAAYFCASSPPDNLAKNIQYFGAGTRLSVL.

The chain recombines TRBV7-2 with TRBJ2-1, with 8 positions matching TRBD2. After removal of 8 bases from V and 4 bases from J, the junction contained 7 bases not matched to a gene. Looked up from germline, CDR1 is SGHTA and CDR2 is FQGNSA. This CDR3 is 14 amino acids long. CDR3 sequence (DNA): TGTGCCAGCCGCCCTCCGGGAGGGTACAATGAGCAGTTCTTC. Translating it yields CASRPPGGYNEQFF.

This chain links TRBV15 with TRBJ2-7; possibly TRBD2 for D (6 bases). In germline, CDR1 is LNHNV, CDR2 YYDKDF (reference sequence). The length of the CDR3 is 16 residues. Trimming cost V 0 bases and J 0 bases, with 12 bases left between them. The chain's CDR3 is CATSRDRNGSSYEQYF. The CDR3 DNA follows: TGTGCCACCAGCAGAGATCGCAACGGGAGCTCCTACGAGCAGTACTTC.

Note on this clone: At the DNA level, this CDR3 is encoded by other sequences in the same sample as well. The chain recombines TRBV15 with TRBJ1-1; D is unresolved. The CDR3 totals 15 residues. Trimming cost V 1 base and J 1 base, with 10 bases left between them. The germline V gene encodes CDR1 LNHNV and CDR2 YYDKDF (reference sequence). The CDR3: CATSRVARANTEAFF. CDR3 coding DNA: TGTGCCACCAGCAGAGTGGCCCGGGCGAACACTGAAGCTTTCTTT.

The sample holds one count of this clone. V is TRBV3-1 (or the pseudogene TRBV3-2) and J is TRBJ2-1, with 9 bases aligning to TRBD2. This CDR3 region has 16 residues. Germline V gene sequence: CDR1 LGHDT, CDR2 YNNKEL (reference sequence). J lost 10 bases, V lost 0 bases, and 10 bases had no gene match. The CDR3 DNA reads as TGTGCCAGCAGCCAAGATCTTCCGCGGGAGGGCCGAGAGCAGTTCTTC. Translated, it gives CASSQDLPREGREQFF.

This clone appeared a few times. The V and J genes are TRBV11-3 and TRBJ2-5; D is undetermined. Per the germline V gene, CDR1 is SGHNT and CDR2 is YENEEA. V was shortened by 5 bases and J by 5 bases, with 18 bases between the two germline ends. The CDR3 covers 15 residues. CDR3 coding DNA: TGTGCCAGCAGCGATGGACCCGACGGCCAGGAGACCCAGTACTTC. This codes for CASSDGPDGQETQYF.

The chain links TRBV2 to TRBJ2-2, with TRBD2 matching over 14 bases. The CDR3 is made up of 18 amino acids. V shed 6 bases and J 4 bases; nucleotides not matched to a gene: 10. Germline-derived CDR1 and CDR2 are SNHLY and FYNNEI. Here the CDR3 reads CASSGTSGRWASTGELFF. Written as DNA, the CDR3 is TGTGCCAGCAGCGGGACTAGCGGGAGATGGGCGAGCACCGGGGAGCTGTTTTTT.

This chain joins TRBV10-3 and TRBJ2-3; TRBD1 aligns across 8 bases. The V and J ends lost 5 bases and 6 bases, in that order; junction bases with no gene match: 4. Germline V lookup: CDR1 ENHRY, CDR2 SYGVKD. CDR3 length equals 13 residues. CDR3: CAISHQGADTQYF. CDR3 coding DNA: TGTGCCATCAGTCATCAGGGGGCCGATACGCAGTATTTT.

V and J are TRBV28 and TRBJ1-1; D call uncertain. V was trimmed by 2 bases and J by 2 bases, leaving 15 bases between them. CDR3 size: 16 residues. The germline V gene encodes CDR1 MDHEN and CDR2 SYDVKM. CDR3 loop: CASSLMERRVNTEAFF. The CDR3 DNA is TGTGCCAGCAGTTTAATGGAGCGTAGGGTTAACACTGAAGCTTTCTTT.

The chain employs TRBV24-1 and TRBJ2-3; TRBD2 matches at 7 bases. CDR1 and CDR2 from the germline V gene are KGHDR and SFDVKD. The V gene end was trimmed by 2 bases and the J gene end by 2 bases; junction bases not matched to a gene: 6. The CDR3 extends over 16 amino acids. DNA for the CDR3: TGTGCCACCAGTGATTGGGGGGGACCAATCACAGATACGCAGTATTTT. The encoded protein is CATSDWGGPITDTQYF.